This T cell receptor beta chain was identified in a study of T cells in Graves' hyperthyroidism and ophthalmopathy. Study in general: Blood from the periphery was taken at initial diagnosis, before any treatment. General study results and limits: Ophthalmopathy was distinguished from stable hyperthyroidism by 13 V-J signatures.

Germline loops: CDR1 MNHNS, CDR2 SASEGT. The length of the CDR3 is 15 residues. The V gene lost 6 bases and the J gene lost 5 bases, with 14 bases spanning the gap. Researchers barred patients who had uncontrolled infection, other autoimmune disease, pregnancy or lactation. PBMCs were sourced from less than 12 ml fresh peripheral blood. This clonotype was seen a few times. Its antigen is not known. RNA transcripts yielded amplified TCR beta CDR3 regions. A first-round RT-PCR of the TCR CDR3 used the HTBI primer set. TCRdb re-derived calls from the multiplex PCR reads in MiXCR, one entry per CDR3 protein. The sample gives over 250,000 distinct CDR3 sequences, around 25% of which show up once; about a quarter is in the top ten.

Sequencing used blood. The chain links TRBV6-1 to TRBJ1-6, with D possibly TRBD1 on 6 matching bases. The source of this sequence is a man between 35 and 55 years old with Graves' hyperthyroidism that later progressed to Graves' ophthalmopathy. For the CDR3, the DNA is TGTGCCAGCAGACTGGACAGAGATCATAATTCACCCCTCCACTTT. Its protein product is CASRLDRDHNSPLHF.